This entry lists 32 T cell receptor beta chains sequenced from one sample in a study of blood T cell repertoires in COVID-19 (dated by TCRdb to 2019 to 2021). Library preparation was by the immunoSEQ multiplex PCR assay. Here the immuneACCESS table is served through TCRdb, limited to in-frame sequences with V and J called. Missing clones are a known gap in these copies; in checked studies unresolved V genes cover under half, and the rest lacks a known reason. This sample has around 58,000 clones in its table, and 90% of those were observed once. The top ten hold about an eighth of the sample. The source material was peripheral blood. The receptors here all came from a man aged 55 to 70 with active COVID-19.

The chain has TRBV11-1 and TRBJ1-1; D is undetermined. There are 15 residues in the CDR3. The V gene's germline CDR1 is SGHAT and CDR2 FQDESV (reference sequence). V was cut by 5 bases and J by 3 bases, with 16 bases left in between. Here the CDR3 DNA reads TGTGCCAGCAGCCCCGGGGAGGGATTTGACACTGAAGCTTTCTTT. Translating gives CASSPGEGFDTEAFF.

The rearrangement joins TRBV2 to TRBJ2-7; 10 bases agree with TRBD1. Germline loops: CDR1 SNHLY, CDR2 FYNNEI. The CDR3 extends over 15 amino acids. Trimming removed 6 bases from V and 5 bases from J; junction bases left unmatched: 10. The CDR3 sequence is CASRRLGTGDHEQYF. For the CDR3, the DNA is TGTGCCAGCAGGCGATTGGGGACAGGGGACCACGAGCAGTACTTC.

V usage is TRBV5-4 and J usage is TRBJ2-3; no clear D gene. Germline-derived CDR1 and CDR2 are SGHNT and YYREEE (reference sequence). The CDR3 extends over 13 amino acids. V was clipped by 6 bases and J by 0 bases, with 8 bases between them. Written as DNA, the CDR3 is TGTGCCAGCACCCCCTCTAGCACAGATACGCAGTATTTT. Translated: CASTPSSTDTQYF.

The rearrangement uses TRBV19 and TRBJ2-5; a weak D match, TRBD2 (5 bases). V was shortened by 5 bases and J by 3 bases, with 22 bases between the two germline ends. The CDR3 contains 17 residues. Germline CDR1 and CDR2: LNHDA and SQIVND (reference sequence). In DNA, the CDR3 is TGTGCCAGTAGTGTGCCCATGGACTGGAGACAAAAAGAGACCCAGTACTTC. It codes for CASSVPMDWRQKETQYF.

This clone was observed a few times. The genes are TRBV2 and TRBJ1-1; tentatively, D is TRBD1 (6 bases). V lost 3 bases and J lost 6, with 17 bases in between. The germline V gene has CDR1 SNHLY and CDR2 FYNNEI. This CDR3 is built from 15 residues. As DNA, the CDR3 is TGTGCCAGCAGTGAGGAGACAGGCGAGGTGTCTGAAGCTTTCTTT. Translated: CASSEETGEVSEAFF.

This chain links TRBV3-1 (or the pseudogene TRBV3-2) with TRBJ2-7; tentatively, D is TRBD2 (5 bases). The germline gives CDR1 LGHDT, CDR2 YNNKEL (reference sequence). The CDR3 runs 15 residues. Trimming cost V 1 base and J 0 bases, with 10 bases left between them. In DNA, the CDR3 is TGTGCCAGCAGCCAAGGTCTGGACTGCTCCTACGAGCAGTACTTC. Translated: CASSQGLDCSYEQYF.

The gene calls are TRBV28 and TRBJ1-5; D gene uncertain. The CDR3 is 12 residues long. The V gene lost 5 bases and the J gene lost 10 bases, with 12 bases spanning the gap. Germline V gene data show CDR1 as MDHEN and CDR2 as SYDVKM. The DNA for the CDR3 is TGTGCCAGCAGTATAAAACGGTTTCCCCAGCATTTT. It yields the protein CASSIKRFPQHF.

This rearrangement joins TRBV6-2 or TRBV6-3 to TRBJ1-2; 7 bases map to TRBD1. The germline V gene encodes CDR1 MNHEY and CDR2 SVGEGT. Trimming removed 4 bases from V and 4 bases from J; junction bases left unmatched: 6. This CDR3 is built from 14 residues. CDR3: CASSLPRTGYGYTF. In DNA form, the CDR3 reads TGTGCCAGCAGTTTGCCGAGGACAGGCTATGGCTACACCTTC.

This clone was seen just once. The DNA of the CDR3 is TGTGCCAGCAGTCTCCAACCCCCGGGAGTCGGCGGGGAGCTGTTTTTT. Encoded protein: CASSLQPPGVGGELFF. The V and J genes are TRBV27 and TRBJ2-2, with TRBD2 as a possible D gene (6 bases). V gave up 5 bases and J gave up 7 bases, with 20 bases separating them. The CDR3 has 16 amino acids. CDR1 is MNHEY and CDR2 is SMNVEV in the germline V gene (reference sequence).

This chain connects TRBV18 to TRBJ2-7; TRBD1 matches at 10 bases. The CDR3 consists of 14 residues. The germline V gene has CDR1 KGHSH and CDR2 LQKENI. Unmatched junction bases numbered 7, after V lost 2 bases and J lost 9 bases. As DNA, the CDR3 is TGTGCCAGCTCACCAATGGGACAGGGGTTATGGCAGTACTTC. Its protein product is CASSPMGQGLWQYF.

This rearrangement joins TRBV6-5 to TRBJ1-2; TRBD1 is a possible D gene (5 bases). This CDR3 spans 13 amino acids. Germline V gene data show CDR1 as MNHEY and CDR2 as SVGAGI. Trimming shortened V by 8 bases and J by 8 bases, and 18 bases separated the two germline ends. CDR3 sequence: CASLKTQGSGYTF. CDR3 nucleotides: TGTGCCAGCTTAAAGACTCAGGGTTCCGGCTACACCTTC.

This chain joins TRBV12-5 and TRBJ2-7; TRBD1 matches at 9 bases. From germline, CDR1 is LGHNT and CDR2 FRNRAP. J gave up 5 bases and V 3 bases, and 2 bases lay outside the gene matches. The CDR3 totals 13 residues. For the CDR3, the DNA is TGTGCTAGTGGTTTACAGGGGGCCAACGAGCAGTACTTC. Amino acids: CASGLQGANEQYF.

The CDR3 region has the DNA TGTGCCAGCAGAATCAGTGAAAACGCTGAAGCTTTCTTT. Residues: CASRISENAEAFF. This chain uses TRBV12-3 or TRBV12-4 with TRBJ1-1; unclear D gene. V lost 6 bases and J 6 bases, leaving 14 bases between the germline ends. The CDR3 runs to 13 residues.

The rearrangement links TRBV7-2 to TRBJ2-1, with D perhaps TRBD1 (6 bases). The CDR3 spans 13 residues. V shed 3 bases and J shed 6 bases, with 9 bases lying between them. Germline V gene data show CDR1 as SGHTA and CDR2 as FQGNSA. The CDR3 DNA follows: TGTGCCAGCAGCTTTGCCAGGGGCAATGAGCAGTTCTTC. Translated: CASSFARGNEQFF.

The gene calls are TRBV9 and TRBJ1-3; TRBD1 aligns across 7 bases. Trimming took 0 bases from V and 3 from J; bases not matched to a gene: 9. CDR3 size: 17 residues. CDR1 is SGDLS and CDR2 is YYNGEE in the germline V gene. The CDR3 bases are TGTGCCAGCAGCGTAGATGGGCAGGGGGTTTTTGGAAACACCATATATTTT. This sequence encodes CASSVDGQGVFGNTIYF.

As DNA, the CDR3 is TGCAGTGCTGAGTACCAAGAGACCCAGTACTTC. Protein: CSAEYQETQYF. This sequence joins TRBV20-1 and TRBJ2-5; D is unclear. V was clipped by 5 bases and J by 0 bases, with 4 bases between them. The germline CDR1 and CDR2 sequences are DFQATT and SNEGSKA (reference sequence). The CDR3 runs 11 residues.

The rearrangement joins TRBV7-2 to TRBJ2-5, with D possibly being TRBD2 (6 bases). CDR1 is SGHTA, CDR2 FQGNSA, per germline. The CDR3 length is 14 residues. The V and J ends lost 3 bases and 4 bases respectively, with 12 bases between them. The CDR3 loop reads CASSFLSGGETQYF. Written as DNA, the CDR3 is TGTGCCAGCAGCTTCCTTTCCGGGGGAGAGACCCAGTACTTC.

In the case of this clone: At the DNA level, this CDR3 is encoded by other sequences in the same sample as well. The rearrangement uses TRBV5-1 and TRBJ1-1, with 9 nucleotides matching TRBD1. Per germline, CDR1 SGHRS and CDR2 YFSETQ. Germline trimming cut 4 bases from V and 1 base from J; bases unmatched to any gene: 2. The CDR3 runs 14 residues. CDR3 nucleotides: TGCGCCAGCAGCCCGGGACAGGGGAACACTGAAGCTTTCTTT. Amino acids: CASSPGQGNTEAFF.

The gene calls are TRBV10-2 and TRBJ1-1; no clear D. The V and J ends lost 0 bases and 4 bases respectively, with 9 bases between them. CDR1 and CDR2 from the germline V gene are WSHSY and SAAADI. The CDR3 contains 14 residues. CDR3 sequence: CASSESAGVTEAFF. As DNA, the CDR3 is TGCGCCAGCAGTGAGTCGGCGGGAGTCACTGAAGCTTTCTTT.

This clone was seen just once. The chain carries TRBV7-3 and TRBJ2-1; 7 positions agree with TRBD2. The V gene's germline CDR1 is SGHTA and CDR2 FQGTGA. The CDR3 consists of 15 residues. After removal of 5 bases from V and 1 base from J, the junction contained 5 bases not matched to a gene. The CDR3 region has the DNA TGTGCCAGCAGCCCCCGGGGGGTTTCCTACAATGAGCAGTTCTTC. This gives the protein CASSPRGVSYNEQFF.

The gene calls are TRBV27 and TRBJ2-4; 9 bases line up with TRBD2. V lost 3 bases to trimming and J lost 7 bases; unmatched junction nucleotides: 4. The CDR3 length is 14 residues. The germline gives CDR1 MNHEY, CDR2 SMNVEV (reference sequence). In DNA form, the CDR3 reads TGTGCCAGCAGTTTCCTAGCGGGGAATAACATTCAGTACTTC. Amino acid sequence: CASSFLAGNNIQYF.

The chain has TRBV5-1 and TRBJ2-7; weak D call: TRBD2 (6 bases). CDR3 length: 13 residues. V was clipped by 1 base and J by 3 bases, with 8 bases between them. The germline CDR1 and CDR2 sequences are SGHRS and YFSETQ. As DNA, the CDR3 is TGCGCCAGCAGCTTGTACGGGAGCTACGAGCAGTACTTC. It translates to CASSLYGSYEQYF. Together with reference TRBV5-1 and TRBJ2-7, the CDR3 gives the full variable domain: KAGVTQTPRYLIKTRGQQVTLSCSPISGHRSVSWYQQTPGQGLQFLFEYFSETQRNKGNFPGRFSGRQFSNSRSEMNVSTLELGDSALYLCASSLYGSYEQYFGPGTRLTVT.

The chain links TRBV27 to TRBJ1-3; TRBD1 aligns across 7 bases. CDR3 length equals 14 residues. The J segment lost 4 bases and the V segment lost 2 bases, leaving 2 bases of the junction unmatched. Germline V CDR1 and CDR2: MNHEY, SMNVEV (reference sequence). CDR3 DNA: TGTGCCAGCAGTTTAGCAGGGGGAGGAAACACCATATATTTT. This codes for CASSLAGGGNTIYF.

The chain employs TRBV19 and TRBJ2-1; 8 positions match TRBD2. V lost 4 bases, J lost 8 bases, and 7 bases stayed unmatched. The V gene's germline CDR1 is LNHDA and CDR2 SQIVND (reference sequence). CDR3 size: 14 residues. For the CDR3, the DNA is TGTGCCAGTAGTACCCTCCGACTAGCGCATGAGCAGTTCTTC. Its translation is CASSTLRLAHEQFF.

The chain has TRBV3-1 (or the pseudogene TRBV3-2) and TRBJ2-5, with D tentatively TRBD2 (6 bases). Germline-derived CDR1 and CDR2 are LGHDT and YNNKEL (reference sequence). The CDR3 runs 13 residues. V gave up 3 bases and J gave up 5 bases, with 10 bases separating them. Written as DNA, the CDR3 is TGTGCCAGCAGCCACGAGCTAGCGGAGACCCAGTACTTC. It encodes CASSHELAETQYF.

The CDR3 loop reads CASSLTGDQPQHF. Here the CDR3 DNA reads TGTGCCAGCAGCCTTACAGGGGATCAGCCCCAGCATTTT. The chain has TRBV5-6 and TRBJ1-5; 7 nucleotides line up with TRBD1. After removal of 4 bases from V and 5 bases from J, the junction contained 3 bases not matched to a gene. Germline V gene sequence: CDR1 SGHDT, CDR2 YYEEEE. CDR3 length: 13 amino acids.

This chain connects TRBV19 to TRBJ2-2; D is unclear. Germline CDR1 LNHDA, CDR2 SQIVND (reference sequence). Trimming removed 3 bases from V and 6 bases from J, with 14 bases in between. The CDR3 extends over 15 amino acids. The CDR3 spells CASSITRPSPGELFF. In nucleotides, the CDR3 is TGTGCCAGTAGTATTACGCGGCCTTCCCCCGGGGAGCTGTTTTTT.

The chain couples TRBV9 to TRBJ2-2; TRBD2 matches 7 bases. The germline gives CDR1 SGDLS, CDR2 YYNGEE. With V trimmed by 1 base and J by 4 bases, 4 bases remained unmatched. The CDR3 has 15 amino acids. CDR3 loop: CASSVLAGVTGELFF. The CDR3 DNA reads TGTGCCAGCAGCGTATTAGCGGGTGTCACCGGGGAGCTGTTTTTT.

The rearrangement links TRBV10-1 to TRBJ2-3; 9 nucleotides line up with TRBD2. CDR1 WNHNN and CDR2 SYGVQD come from the germline V gene (reference sequence). The CDR3 length is 17 residues. J gave up 2 bases and V 0 bases, and 6 bases lay outside the gene matches. CDR3 residues: CASSESPLAGPTDTQYF. CDR3 DNA: TGCGCCAGCAGTGAGTCCCCTCTAGCGGGGCCCACAGATACGCAGTATTTT.

This chain connects TRBV30 to TRBJ2-1; 13 nucleotides line up with TRBD2. V gave up 5 bases and J gave up 10 bases; unmatched junction bases: 2. The CDR3 is 12 residues long. The germline V gene has CDR1 GTSNPN and CDR2 SVGIG (reference sequence). CDR3 nucleotides: TGTGCCTGGGAGGGACTAGCGGGGGAGCAGTTCTTC. Its translation: CAWEGLAGEQFF. Looking up the rest from reference TRBV30 and TRBJ2-1 gives the full variable domain: SQTIHQWPATLVQPVGSPLSLECTVEGTSNPNLYWYRQAAGRGLQLLFYSVGIGQISSEVPQNLSASRPQDRQFILSSKKLLLSDSGFYLCAWEGLAGEQFFGPGTRLTVL.

Concerning this clone itself: Germline and junction disagree at one end, which may indicate a read error. This chain uses TRBV7-2 with TRBJ2-7; 12 bases line up with TRBD1. CDR3 length: 13 residues. Germline V lookup: CDR1 SGHTA, CDR2 FQGNSA. The CDR3 region has the DNA TGTGCCAGCACTCCGGGACAGGGGGCTCACGGACGCTTC. Encoded protein: CASTPGQGAHGRF.

This clone was found once. This rearrangement joins TRBV7-9 to TRBJ2-1, with 13 positions matching TRBD2. This CDR3 is 13 amino acids long. The trim removed 10 bases at V and 5 bases at J, leaving 2 bases unmatched. Germline values: CDR1 SEHNR, CDR2 FQNEAQ (reference sequence). The CDR3 sequence is CATGTSGDNEQFF. The CDR3 nucleotides read TGTGCCACTGGGACTAGCGGGGACAATGAGCAGTTCTTC.